This TCR beta chain was documented in a study of T-cell reconstitution after alpha-beta-depleted transplantation in children. Unique molecular identifiers were incorporated when the TCRbeta library was constructed. TCRdb fed the PCR reads into MiXCR, producing one record per CDR3 protein. The table has about 690,000 distinct CDR3 sequences, approximately 15% seen once. Losses at the gene ends were 2 bases for V and 7 bases for J; bases not matched to a gene: 4. Germline CDR1 reads SGHRS; CDR2 reads YFSETQ. This CDR3 has 15 amino acids. This clonotype has ten or more counts. V usage is TRBV5-1 and J usage is TRBJ2-1; TRBD2 agrees at 12 bases. This receptor was taken from a human donor who donated a stem cell graft to a child with acute myeloid leukemia. Source: PBMCs from the stem cell graft donor, taken from the stem cell graft. The CDR3 nucleotides are TGCGCCAGCAGCTTAGGACTAGCGGGGCCGAATGAGCAGTTCTTC. This sequence encodes CASSLGLAGPNEQFF.